Presented here are 23 T cell receptor beta chains from one specimen sequenced in a study of T cell responses to AZD1222 COVID-19 vaccine. The repertoire was sequenced with immunoSEQ multiplex PCR; TCRdb's copy has only in-frame clones and lacks some. Of approximately 80,000 clones listed, around 89% are singletons. Sample: peripheral blood, taken on day 0 of AZD1222 vaccination. The source of these receptors is an adult in good health.

The rearrangement links TRBV24-1 to TRBJ2-7; D perhaps matches TRBD2 (5 bases). V gave up 2 bases and J gave up 0 bases, with 10 bases separating them. Germline V gene data show CDR1 as KGHDR and CDR2 as SFDVKD. CDR3 length: 15 residues. CDR3 DNA sequence: TGTGCCACCAGTGATTCCGGGAAAAGCTCCTACGAGCAGTACTTC. Encoded protein: CATSDSGKSSYEQYF.

This chain links TRBV19 with TRBJ1-3; D remains ambiguous. CDR3 length: 20 residues. Germline V gives CDR1 LNHDA, CDR2 SQIVND (reference sequence). Trimming shortened V by 3 bases and J by 4 bases, and 28 bases separated the two germline ends. CDR3 nucleotide sequence: TGTGCCAGTAGTATGGGTAGGAGATGGTCGGACCCAGACTCAGGAAACACCATATATTTT. Its translation is CASSMGRRWSDPDSGNTIYF.

The count of this clone is one. V gene TRBV28 combines with J gene TRBJ2-2; 10 nucleotides line up with TRBD1. V lost 5 bases, J lost 0 bases, and 9 bases stayed unmatched. From germline, CDR1 is MDHEN and CDR2 SYDVKM. This CDR3 spans 18 amino acids. The CDR3 coding sequence is TGTGCCAGCAGTCCGTCCCCGGGACAGGGGTCGAACACCGGGGAGCTGTTTTTT. Translating gives CASSPSPGQGSNTGELFF.

The rearrangement uses TRBV3-1 (or the pseudogene TRBV3-2) and TRBJ1-3, with 7 nucleotides matching TRBD1. Germline V gene sequence: CDR1 LGHDT, CDR2 YNNKEL (reference sequence). CDR3 length: 18 residues. The ends lost 3 bases at V and 3 bases at J; junction bases unmatched: 14. The CDR3 reads CASSHLIYRGVNGNTIYF. The CDR3 DNA reads TGTGCCAGCAGCCATTTGATCTACAGGGGAGTTAATGGAAACACCATATATTTT.

The chain links TRBV6-1 to TRBJ1-4, with D hard to call. Trimming left V 1 base short and J 0 bases short, with 9 bases between. Germline V gene data show CDR1 as MNHNS and CDR2 as SASEGT. The CDR3 loop spans 16 amino acids. Here the CDR3 reads CASSEGDPTTNEKLFF. CDR3 coding DNA: TGTGCCAGCAGTGAAGGGGATCCAACAACTAATGAAAAACTGTTTTTT.

The V and J genes are TRBV27 and TRBJ2-5; D may be TRBD1 (6 bases). V shed 1 base and J shed 2 bases, with 14 bases lying between them. The CDR3 is 16 residues long. Germline values: CDR1 MNHEY, CDR2 SMNVEV (reference sequence). The CDR3 nucleotides read TGTGCCAGCAGTTTATTAACCCCCCAGGGGCAAGAGACCCAGTACTTC. Its protein product is CASSLLTPQGQETQYF.

Only one count was recorded for this clone. As DNA, the CDR3 is TGTGCCACCAGTGATTCGGGACTAGCGGGCCCTAGCACAGATACGCAGTATTTT. Translation gives CATSDSGLAGPSTDTQYF. The gene calls are TRBV24-1 and TRBJ2-3, with 12 bases that match TRBD2. Germline lookup yields CDR1 KGHDR and CDR2 SFDVKD. The CDR3 sequence is 18 residues long. V was pared by 2 bases and J by 0 bases, with 5 bases of the junction left unmatched.

A single count supports this clone. The chain joins TRBV5-1 to TRBJ1-2; D may be TRBD1 (5 bases). CDR1 and CDR2 (germline): SGHRS, YFSETQ. V lost 0 bases to trimming and J lost 4 bases, with 16 bases between them. The CDR3 is 16 residues long. The CDR3 sequence is CASSLGGTRQIYGYTF. The CDR3 nucleotides are TGCGCCAGCAGCTTGGGGGGGACTCGACAAATCTATGGCTACACCTTC.

V usage is TRBV11-2 and J usage is TRBJ2-1; D may be TRBD2 (6 bases). The CDR3 sequence is 12 residues long. Germline CDR1 SGHAT, CDR2 FQNNGV. The germline V and J ends were trimmed by 5 bases and 8 bases, with 10 bases remaining between them. CDR3 loop: CASSTGLYEQFF. For the CDR3, the DNA is TGTGCCAGCAGCACGGGACTGTATGAGCAGTTCTTC.

The V gene is TRBV4-1, the J gene TRBJ2-2; D gene ambiguous. Deletions cut 0 bases from V and 7 bases from J, with 3 bases between. The CDR3 spans 12 residues. Germline V lookup: CDR1 MGHRA, CDR2 YSYEKL. The CDR3 sequence is CASSQDYGELFF. CDR3 bases: TGCGCCAGCAGCCAAGATTACGGGGAGCTGTTTTTT.

This sequence joins TRBV7-9 and TRBJ1-4; D might be TRBD1 (5 bases). Germline V gene sequence: CDR1 SEHNR, CDR2 FQNEAQ (reference sequence). V was pared by 1 base and J by 4 bases, with 10 bases between. The CDR3 extends over 15 amino acids. CDR3 protein: CASSLVQGLNEKLFF. The CDR3 nucleotides are TGTGCCAGCAGCTTAGTTCAGGGCCTTAATGAAAAACTGTTTTTT. Drawing the rest from reference TRBV7-9 and TRBJ1-4, the complete variable domain is DTGVSQNPRHKITKRGQNVTFRCDPISEHNRLYWYRQTLGQGPEFLTYFQNEAQLEKSRLLSDRFSAERPKGSFSTLEIQRTEQGDSAMYLCASSLVQGLNEKLFFGSGTQLSVL.

The chain uses TRBV30 and TRBJ2-1, with D tentatively TRBD1 (5 bases). Germline V CDR1 and CDR2: GTSNPN, SVGIG (reference sequence). The CDR3 consists of 14 residues. V lost 1 base, J lost 2 bases, and 9 bases lay in between. The CDR3 bases are TGTGCCTGGAGTGAGGGGCATCCCTACAATGAGCAGTTCTTC. Its translation: CAWSEGHPYNEQFF. Variable domain in full (rest from reference TRBV30 and TRBJ2-1): SQTIHQWPATLVQPVGSPLSLECTVEGTSNPNLYWYRQAAGRGLQLLFYSVGIGQISSEVPQNLSASRPQDRQFILSSKKLLLSDSGFYLCAWSEGHPYNEQFFGPGTRLTVL.

The chain joins TRBV3-1 (or the pseudogene TRBV3-2) to TRBJ1-2; 12 bases are a match to TRBD1. Germline values: CDR1 LGHDT, CDR2 YNNKEL (reference sequence). J lost 0 bases, V lost 4 bases, and 6 bases had no gene match. This CDR3 contains 17 residues. The CDR3 DNA reads as TGTGCCAGCAGCCTTGGGACAGGGGGCCTTACTAACTATGGCTACACCTTC. Translating gives CASSLGTGGLTNYGYTF.

This clone was found once. The chain employs TRBV6-2 or TRBV6-3 and TRBJ2-2, with 10 bases lining up with TRBD2. With 4 bases clipped from V and 6 bases from J, the junction kept 11 bases outside the gene matches. The CDR3 has 17 amino acids. The germline CDR1 and CDR2 sequences are MNHEY and SVGEGT. The CDR3 region has the DNA TGTGCCAGCAGTTTCGGTATGGGACTAGCGCTGCCCGGGGAGCTGTTTTTT. Translating it yields CASSFGMGLALPGELFF.

In its sample, this clone was seen once. The V call is TRBV27, the J call TRBJ1-4; D possibly corresponds to TRBD1 (5 bases). Germline V gene sequence: CDR1 MNHEY, CDR2 SMNVEV (reference sequence). V was pared by 1 base and J by 8 bases, with 14 bases between. The CDR3 is 15 amino acids. The CDR3 DNA follows: TGTGCCAGCAGTTTATTTACTGGCAGGGCCGAAAAACTGTTTTTT. Encoded protein: CASSLFTGRAEKLFF. Variable domain in full (rest from reference TRBV27 and TRBJ1-4): EAQVTQNPRYLITVTGKKLTVTCSQNMNHEYMSWYRQDPGLGLRQIYYSMNVEVTDKGDVPEGYKVSRKEKRNFPLILESPSPNQTSLYFCASSLFTGRAEKLFFGSGTQLSVL.

The chain is built from TRBV28 and TRBJ1-5; D gene uncertain. Germline CDR1 reads MDHEN; CDR2 reads SYDVKM. The CDR3 sequence is 12 residues long. V gave up 5 bases and J gave up 9 bases, with 11 bases separating them. The CDR3 spells CASSLKALPQHF. CDR3 in DNA: TGTGCCAGCAGTCTAAAAGCCTTGCCCCAGCATTTT.

CDR3: CASSPGQVSYEQYF. In DNA form, the CDR3 reads TGTGCCAGCAGCCCAGGACAGGTCTCCTACGAGCAGTACTTC. The chain is built from TRBV9 and TRBJ2-7; 7 bases line up with TRBD1. The trim removed 4 bases at V and 0 bases at J, leaving 4 bases unmatched. The CDR3 contains 14 residues. Per the germline V gene, CDR1 is SGDLS and CDR2 is YYNGEE.

This chain links TRBV11-3 with TRBJ1-3; D ambiguous. Trimming stripped 6 bases from V and 5 bases from J, with 14 bases between. Germline CDR1 and CDR2: SGHNT and YENEEA. The CDR3 has 14 residues. The CDR3 reads CASRGMTTRNTIYF. Here the CDR3 DNA reads TGTGCCAGCAGGGGCATGACTACCCGAAACACCATATATTTT.

The V and J genes are TRBV12-3 or TRBV12-4 and TRBJ2-7, with D possibly TRBD2 on 6 matching bases. Trimming cost V 3 bases and J 6 bases, with 9 bases left between them. This CDR3 region has 12 residues. The CDR3 DNA follows: TGTGCCAGCAGTTTGCGGGGCAGCGAGCAGTACTTC. Residues: CASSLRGSEQYF.

The chain combines TRBV5-6 with TRBJ1-2; D unclear. Per the germline V gene, CDR1 is SGHDT and CDR2 is YYEEEE. This CDR3 contains 15 residues. Between the trimmed V and J ends, which lost 0 bases and 2 bases, there was a span of 11 bases. The CDR3 bases are TGTGCCAGCAGCTTGGGACCCATCACCAACTATGGCTACACCTTC. Translation gives CASSLGPITNYGYTF.

The chain uses TRBV5-1 and TRBJ1-4; unclear D gene. This CDR3 is 13 amino acids long. V lost 0 bases, J lost 5 bases, and 5 bases lay in between. Germline V gene data show CDR1 as SGHRS and CDR2 as YFSETQ. In nucleotides, the CDR3 is TGCGCCAGCAGCTTGGCCAGCAATGAAAAACTGTTTTTT. Encoded protein: CASSLASNEKLFF.

This chain connects TRBV7-9 to TRBJ1-1; D not resolved. Trimming left V 4 bases short and J 3 bases short, with 15 bases between. Per germline, CDR1 SEHNR and CDR2 FQNEAQ (reference sequence). CDR3 length equals 15 residues. CDR3 DNA sequence: TGTGCCAGCAGCTCCCGAGGATCCCGGGACACTGAAGCTTTCTTT. It specifies CASSSRGSRDTEAFF.

This chain joins TRBV3-1 (or the pseudogene TRBV3-2) and TRBJ1-1; D gene uncertain. This CDR3 region has 15 residues. V lost 1 base to trimming and J lost 2 bases, with 11 bases between them. Germline lookup yields CDR1 LGHDT and CDR2 YNNKEL (reference sequence). Written as DNA, the CDR3 is TGTGCCAGCAGCCAAGTAGATCGGGGAAACACTGAAGCTTTCTTT. It translates to CASSQVDRGNTEAFF.